This is a list of T cell receptor beta chains from one sample in a study of blood T cell repertoires in COVID-19. Sequencing was performed with immunoSEQ multiplex PCR; in TCRdb, only in-frame clones are kept and a portion is missing. The table records over 100,000 clones, approximately 70% of them present only once. The sample was peripheral blood. These receptors came from a woman aged 70-85 years with acute or convalescent COVID-19. Both conserved end residues are part of each CDR3. Fields, in order: CDR3 DNA, CDR3 protein, D gene, clone size, J gene, V gene. The D gene is left open where the match is weak. Clone size is shown for a subset of rows, as once, few, many or a class of expanded clone.

cdr3_nt: TGTGCAAGTCGCTCCATTCAGAAGGGAGGCAATGAGCAGTTCTTC
cdr3_aa: CASRSIQKGGNEQFF
d_call: -
clone_size: -
j_call: TRBJ2-1
v_call: TRBV12-2

cdr3_nt: TGTGCCAGCAGTTTAGTAGCGGGAGGGCCAGATACGCAGTATTTT
cdr3_aa: CASSLVAGGPDTQYF
d_call: TRBD2
clone_size: -
j_call: TRBJ2-3
v_call: TRBV27

cdr3_nt: TGTGCCAGCAGCCCCCCCCCGGACAGGGCGGGTGAGCAGTACTTC
cdr3_aa: CASSPPPDRAGEQYF
d_call: TRBD1
clone_size: medium-sized
j_call: TRBJ2-7
v_call: TRBV6-6

cdr3_nt: TGTGCCAGCAGGGACTTTAACAGGGGGGACACAGATACGCAGTATTTT
cdr3_aa: CASRDFNRGDTDTQYF
d_call: TRBD1
clone_size: -
j_call: TRBJ2-3
v_call: TRBV7-9

cdr3_nt: TGTGCCAGCAGCCTCGGGACTAGCTCGTCCGGGGAGCTGTTTTTT
cdr3_aa: CASSLGTSSSGELFF
d_call: TRBD2
clone_size: -
j_call: TRBJ2-2
v_call: TRBV7-9

cdr3_nt: TGTGCCAGTAGTTTCAGCGGGGGGGCCCACAATGAGCAGTTCTTC
cdr3_aa: CASSFSGGAHNEQFF
d_call: TRBD2
clone_size: -
j_call: TRBJ2-1
v_call: TRBV19

cdr3_nt: TGTGCCAGTAGTACAAAACTCGGGGGCTATGGCTACACCTTC
cdr3_aa: CASSTKLGGYGYTF
d_call: -
clone_size: -
j_call: TRBJ1-2
v_call: TRBV19

cdr3_nt: TGCGCCAGCAGTCAATTTGGTCCCACAGGTTACAATGAGCAGTTCTTC
cdr3_aa: CASSQFGPTGYNEQFF
d_call: -
clone_size: many
j_call: TRBJ2-1
v_call: TRBV23-1

cdr3_nt: TGTGCCAGCTCACCGGGAGAAAGGGAGACCCAGTACTTC
cdr3_aa: CASSPGERETQYF
d_call: -
clone_size: -
j_call: TRBJ2-5
v_call: TRBV18

cdr3_nt: TGTGCCAGCAGCGCGAGCGGGAAGAGCTCCTACGAGCAGTACTTC
cdr3_aa: CASSASGKSSYEQYF
d_call: TRBD2
clone_size: -
j_call: TRBJ2-7
v_call: TRBV9

cdr3_nt: TGTGCCAGCAGCACACAGGGCGGACAGCCCCAGCATTTT
cdr3_aa: CASSTQGGQPQHF
d_call: -
clone_size: -
j_call: TRBJ1-5
v_call: TRBV6-5

cdr3_nt: TGTGCCAGTAGTATAGTAGTCCCCAATCAGCCCCAGCATTTT
cdr3_aa: CASSIVVPNQPQHF
d_call: -
clone_size: -
j_call: TRBJ1-5
v_call: TRBV19

cdr3_nt: TGTGCCAGCAGCTTAGGACAGACGCTCTATGGCTACACCTTC
cdr3_aa: CASSLGQTLYGYTF
d_call: -
clone_size: -
j_call: TRBJ1-2
v_call: TRBV7-2

cdr3_nt: TGTGCCAGCAGTTACCCGGACAGGCCTGAAGCTTTCTTT
cdr3_aa: CASSYPDRPEAFF
d_call: TRBD1
clone_size: -
j_call: TRBJ1-1
v_call: TRBV6-2/TRBV6-3

cdr3_nt: TGTGCCAGCAGCTTTTCCGCCGGGAGGGCCAGTGGCACCGGGGAGCTGTTTTTT
cdr3_aa: CASSFSAGRASGTGELFF
d_call: TRBD2
clone_size: -
j_call: TRBJ2-2
v_call: TRBV5-6

cdr3_nt: TGTGCCTGGAGTGTAACCGGCAATGAGCAGTTCTTC
cdr3_aa: CAWSVTGNEQFF
d_call: -
clone_size: -
j_call: TRBJ2-1
v_call: TRBV30

cdr3_nt: TGTGCCAGCAGCTCACAGGGCCGGGAGCTGTTTTTT
cdr3_aa: CASSSQGRELFF
d_call: -
clone_size: -
j_call: TRBJ2-2
v_call: TRBV5-4

cdr3_nt: TGTGCCATCAATGAGGGACAGGGGTACGAGCAGTACTTC
cdr3_aa: CAINEGQGYEQYF
d_call: TRBD1
clone_size: -
j_call: TRBJ2-7
v_call: TRBV10-3

cdr3_nt: TGTGCCAGTAGTGTTAACCCCCGGGACAGCTATGGCTACACCTTC
cdr3_aa: CASSVNPRDSYGYTF
d_call: TRBD1
clone_size: -
j_call: TRBJ1-2
v_call: TRBV19

cdr3_nt: TGTGCCAGCAGTCTTAATTCCGGGACAGCGAACACTGAAGCTTTCTTT
cdr3_aa: CASSLNSGTANTEAFF
d_call: TRBD1
clone_size: many
j_call: TRBJ1-1
v_call: TRBV28

cdr3_nt: TGCAGCGTAGGATCTACGGGACAGGGAGTTTCGAGTGGCTACACCTTC
cdr3_aa: CSVGSTGQGVSSGYTF
d_call: TRBD1
clone_size: -
j_call: TRBJ1-2
v_call: TRBV29-1

cdr3_nt: TGTGCCAGTAGTAAACCGACAGGGGGGAAGGATGGCTACACCTTC
cdr3_aa: CASSKPTGGKDGYTF
d_call: TRBD1
clone_size: once
j_call: TRBJ1-2
v_call: TRBV19

cdr3_nt: TGTGCCTCTCAGCGAGCGCAAAACACCGGGGAGCTGTTTTTT
cdr3_aa: CASQRAQNTGELFF
d_call: -
clone_size: -
j_call: TRBJ2-2
v_call: TRBV7-9

cdr3_nt: TGCGCCAGCAGCTTGGACAGGGGGCAAGATCAGCCCCAGCATTTT
cdr3_aa: CASSLDRGQDQPQHF
d_call: TRBD1
clone_size: -
j_call: TRBJ1-5
v_call: TRBV5-1

cdr3_nt: TGTGCCAGTAGGGGGACAGGGGGCAACGAGCAGTACTTC
cdr3_aa: CASRGTGGNEQYF
d_call: TRBD1
clone_size: few
j_call: TRBJ2-7
v_call: TRBV19

cdr3_nt: TGTGCCAGCAGTTTAAATACAGAGCAGTACTTC
cdr3_aa: CASSLNTEQYF
d_call: -
clone_size: many
j_call: TRBJ2-7
v_call: TRBV5-6

cdr3_nt: TGTGCCAGCAGTTTAAAGACTAGCGGGAGGTTCTCCTACGAGCAGTACTTC
cdr3_aa: CASSLKTSGRFSYEQYF
d_call: TRBD2
clone_size: -
j_call: TRBJ2-7
v_call: TRBV27

cdr3_nt: TGTGCCAGCAGCGTAGGGGCGGGGGGAGAGACCCAGTACTTC
cdr3_aa: CASSVGAGGETQYF
d_call: TRBD2
clone_size: -
j_call: TRBJ2-5
v_call: TRBV9

cdr3_nt: TGCGCCAGCAGTGAGTCTTGGGCTAGCGGGGGAGATACGCAGTATTTT
cdr3_aa: CASSESWASGGDTQYF
d_call: TRBD2
clone_size: -
j_call: TRBJ2-3
v_call: TRBV10-2

cdr3_nt: TGCGCCAGCAGCTTCTCAGGGAACACTGAAGCTTTCTTT
cdr3_aa: CASSFSGNTEAFF
d_call: -
clone_size: once
j_call: TRBJ1-1
v_call: TRBV5-1

cdr3_nt: TGTGCCAGCAGTCTCGCGACCCCGGAACTAGCGGGAGGGTACAATGAGCAGTTCTTC
cdr3_aa: CASSLATPELAGGYNEQFF
d_call: TRBD2
clone_size: -
j_call: TRBJ2-1
v_call: TRBV27

cdr3_nt: TGTGCCAGTAGTATTGCGGACAGGGCCCAATCACCCCTCCACTTT
cdr3_aa: CASSIADRAQSPLHF
d_call: TRBD1
clone_size: -
j_call: TRBJ1-6
v_call: TRBV19

cdr3_nt: TGTGCCAGCAGCTTCTTGGGGGCTGGGAAAGGCTACACCTTC
cdr3_aa: CASSFLGAGKGYTF
d_call: -
clone_size: few
j_call: TRBJ1-2
v_call: TRBV5-4

cdr3_nt: TGTGCTAGTGGTCTCGACCCCGGGGGAAGTGGCTACACCTTC
cdr3_aa: CASGLDPGGSGYTF
d_call: -
clone_size: -
j_call: TRBJ1-2
v_call: TRBV12-5

cdr3_nt: TGCGCCAGCAGCGACCGGACAGGGGGGCCACAAGAGACCCAGTACTTC
cdr3_aa: CASSDRTGGPQETQYF
d_call: TRBD1
clone_size: -
j_call: TRBJ2-5
v_call: TRBV5-1

cdr3_nt: TGTGCCAGCAGCCAAGGTGGAACAGGGGGCTACGAGCAGTACTTC
cdr3_aa: CASSQGGTGGYEQYF
d_call: TRBD1
clone_size: -
j_call: TRBJ2-7
v_call: TRBV4-2

cdr3_nt: TGTGCCAGCAGCTTAGTCGGGACTAGCGGGGGTAACGAGCAGTACTTC
cdr3_aa: CASSLVGTSGGNEQYF
d_call: TRBD2
clone_size: few
j_call: TRBJ2-7
v_call: TRBV7-2